This T cell receptor (beta chain) was captured by sequencing in a study of T cell responses to AZD1222 COVID-19 vaccine. Study observations and caveats: Increases in Spike-specific TCR breadth and depth were seen after two AZD1222 doses. Repertoire sampling was restricted to post-peak T cell response timepoints. Spike-spanning, vaccine-associated CD4 TCRs were dominant at 160-218 and 743-854.

The data were produced by immunoSEQ multiplex PCR, yet TCRdb's version contains in-frame clones alone and is incomplete. The sample contains approximately 100,000 clones, roughly nine tenths of which appear only once. For this clone: Its target is unknown.

Germline CDR1 reads GTSNPN; CDR2 reads SVGIG (reference sequence). Trimming removed 3 bases from V and 5 bases from J, with 21 bases in between. This CDR3 comprises 16 residues. This sequence was found in an adult in good health. The chain combines TRBV30 with TRBJ2-3; weak D call: TRBD2 (6 bases). The sample was peripheral blood, taken on day 0 of AZD1222 vaccination. The CDR3 loop is CAWRTYSGGTGDTQYF. The CDR3 DNA reads TGTGCCTGGAGAACCTACTCTGGGGGGACGGGAGATACGCAGTATTTT.